This is a list of T cell receptor beta chains from one sample in a study of identical twins. From the 5' RACE reads, TCRdb called clonotypes with MiXCR, one entry per CDR3 protein. This table holds around 240,000 distinct CDR3 sequences, 5.5% to 7% found once. These same records also appear under a second study, on yellow fever vaccine responses in identical twins.

Sequenced: memory (CD45RO+) T cells sorted from blood. The receptors stem from a woman aged 18-29 years in good health. CDR3s include the opening cysteine and the closing phenylalanine or tryptophan. A D gene is named only where the DNA matches it firmly. A clone size is listed for some rows: how often the clone was seen (once, few, many), or a class if it is expanded.

>TRBV27|-|TRBJ2-3|many
TGTGCCAGCAGTTCCGATTTAGATACGCAGTATTTT
CASSSDLDTQYF
>TRBV27|-|TRBJ2-7|-
TGTGCCAGCAGTTCCCGGGGAAACGAGCAGTACTTC
CASSSRGNEQYF
>TRBV27|-|TRBJ2-1|few
TGTGCCAGCAGTCGAGCGGCGGGTCATGAGCAGTTCTTC
CASSRAAGHEQFF
>TRBV2|-|TRBJ1-5|few
TGTGCCAGCACCGGACTGATCGGGCCCCAGCATTTT
CASTGLIGPQHF
>TRBV6-1|TRBD2|TRBJ2-1|-
TGTGCCAGCAGGACAGGACTAGCGGGACTAATATGGTTCTTC
CASRTGLAGLIWFF
>TRBV5-1|-|TRBJ2-7|many
TGCGCCAGCAGCCCCTTTCTAACCTACGAGCAGTACTTC
CASSPFLTYEQYF
>TRBV7-8|TRBD2|TRBJ2-1|-
TGTGCCAGCAGCTCAGGGGGACTAGCGGCTTACAATGAGCAGTTCTTC
CASSSGGLAAYNEQFF
>TRBV27|-|TRBJ2-3|few
TGTGCCAGCAGTTTATCTCCATCTAGCACAGATACGCAGTATTTT
CASSLSPSSTDTQYF
>TRBV7-9|TRBD2|TRBJ2-1|few
TGTGCCAGCAGCTCCCAAGCTAGCGGGAGGGATGAGCAGTTCTTC
CASSSQASGRDEQFF
>TRBV5-6|-|TRBJ2-3|many
TGTGCCAGCAGCTTGCGAAGCGGGTCGGGCACAGATACGCAGTATTTT
CASSLRSGSGTDTQYF
>TRBV5-1|-|TRBJ2-5|many
TGCGCCAGCAGCTGGGGTCAGGAGACCCAGTACTTC
CASSWGQETQYF
>TRBV9|-|TRBJ1-1|-
TGTGCCAGCAGCGTAGGGCCCTTAAATGAAGCTTTCTTT
CASSVGPLNEAFF
>TRBV25-1|TRBD2|TRBJ2-1|-
TGTGCCACCCGACTAGCCGATTCCTACAATGAGCAGTTCTTC
CATRLADSYNEQFF
>TRBV2|TRBD2|TRBJ2-7|few
TGTGCCAGCAGTGTCCCTAGCGGGAGCTCCTACGAGCAGTACTTC
CASSVPSGSSYEQYF
>TRBV11-3|-|TRBJ2-1|many
TGTGCCAGCAGCTTAAGCCCGACGAATGAGCAGTTCTTC
CASSLSPTNEQFF
>TRBV7-2|TRBD2|TRBJ2-3|few
TGTGCCAGCAGCTTATCTGGGGGACTAGCTTGTTATTTT
CASSLSGGLACYF
>TRBV7-6|-|TRBJ1-2|many
TGTGCCAGCAGCCGGACTACGGGGGGGCGAACTAACTATGGCTACACCTTC
CASSRTTGGRTNYGYTF
>TRBV10-3|-|TRBJ2-3|many
TGTGCCATCAGTTCTTCTCATACTAGCACAGATACGCAGTATTTT
CAISSSHTSTDTQYF
>TRBV12-3/TRBV12-4|-|TRBJ2-1|few
TGTGCCAGCAGGCAAACAGAAAAGCAGTTCTTC
CASRQTEKQFF
>TRBV3-1|TRBD2|TRBJ2-3|few
TGTGCCAGCAGCCAAGATGGAGCGGGGGGCCCAGATACGCAGTATTTT
CASSQDGAGGPDTQYF
>TRBV5-1|-|TRBJ2-7|many
TGCGCCAGCAGCTCGGGCGGAACCAACGAGCAGTACTTC
CASSSGGTNEQYF
>TRBV11-1|-|TRBJ1-1|few
TGTGCCAGCAGCCAGGGGTTCAACACTGAAGCTTTCTTT
CASSQGFNTEAFF
>TRBV7-9|-|TRBJ1-2|-
TGTGCCAGCAGCGCCCGTGGAATCTATGGCTACACCTTC
CASSARGIYGYTF
>TRBV3-1|-|TRBJ1-2|-
TGTGCCAGCAGCCAAGATCTGTGGGTTGACTATGGCTACACCTTC
CASSQDLWVDYGYTF
>TRBV27|-|TRBJ2-1|few
TGTGCCAGCAGTTTATCATTTTGGGGGGCCGCGGCCAATGAGCAGTTCTTC
CASSLSFWGAAANEQFF
>TRBV7-2|-|TRBJ1-6|many
TGTGCCAGCAGCTTAGGAACAGGTTCAAATTCACCCCTCCACTTT
CASSLGTGSNSPLHF
>TRBV12-3/TRBV12-4|-|TRBJ1-2|many
TGTGCCAGCAGTAGGCTGTATGGCTACACCTTC
CASSRLYGYTF
>TRBV5-1|TRBD1|TRBJ2-4|few
TGCGCCAGCAGCTTATTGGGTCAACAGGGGGCGGCCAAAAACATTCAGTACTTC
CASSLLGQQGAAKNIQYF
>TRBV6-1|-|TRBJ1-5|many
TGTGCCAGCAGTGAAGGGGTTCAGCCCCAGCATTTT
CASSEGVQPQHF
>TRBV5-1|TRBD2|TRBJ2-6|-
TGCGCCAGCAGCGGGATATCGGCGGGAGTAGGTGGGGCCAACGTCCTGACTTTC
CASSGISAGVGGANVLTF
>TRBV3-1|TRBD2|TRBJ2-2|few
TGTGCCAGCAGCCCACCCTCCAGGGAGGGCACCGGGGAGCTGTTTTTT
CASSPPSREGTGELFF
>TRBV5-1|-|TRBJ2-1|-
TGCGCCAGCAGCACCCCTCTTTTACTAAGCTCCTACAATGAGCAGTTCTTC
CASSTPLLLSSYNEQFF
>TRBV3-1|TRBD2|TRBJ2-3|-
TGTGCCAGCAGCCGCGGGACTAGCGGGACGCTGGCAGATACGCAGTATTTT
CASSRGTSGTLADTQYF
>TRBV3-1|-|TRBJ2-4|many
TGTGCCAGCAGCCAGTCGACCACAGTAGCCAAAAACATTCAGTACTTC
CASSQSTTVAKNIQYF
>TRBV7-3|TRBD2|TRBJ2-3|few
TGTGCCAGCAGCCCCCCCCCGACTAGCGGGGGACTCACAGATACGCAGTATTTT
CASSPPPTSGGLTDTQYF
>TRBV5-1|TRBD1|TRBJ2-5|-
TGCGCCAGCAGCTTGGGGGACAGTACCTACCAAGAGACCCAGTACTTC
CASSLGDSTYQETQYF
>TRBV28|TRBD2|TRBJ2-1|many
TGTGCCAGCAGCCCGTATATTAGCGGGGGAACTTCCTACAATGAGCAGTTCTTC
CASSPYISGGTSYNEQFF
>TRBV10-3|-|TRBJ2-2|-
TGTGCCATCAGTGATAATAGTCTCTACACCGGGGAGCTGTTTTTT
CAISDNSLYTGELFF
>TRBV12-3/TRBV12-4|-|TRBJ1-6|many
TGTGCCAGCAGACGGGAGTATAATTCACCCCTCCACTTT
CASRREYNSPLHF
>TRBV5-1|-|TRBJ2-4|many
TGCGCCAGCAGCGTACAGGGTGATCAAAACATTCAGTACTTC
CASSVQGDQNIQYF
>TRBV7-2|TRBD2|TRBJ2-5|few
TGTGCCAGCAGCCGACAGACTAGCGGGACGGAGACCCAGTACTTC
CASSRQTSGTETQYF
>TRBV3-1|-|TRBJ1-3|many
TGTGCCAGCAGCCGCTCTGGAAACACCATATATTTT
CASSRSGNTIYF
>TRBV12-3/TRBV12-4|TRBD1|TRBJ2-5|many
TGTGCCAGCAGTCTAGGGGGGACAGGGACAGAGAAGACCCAGTACTTC
CASSLGGTGTEKTQYF
>TRBV25-1|-|TRBJ2-5|many
TGTGCCAGCAGTGAATTGGGGGGACATTCGGAGACCCAGTACTTC
CASSELGGHSETQYF
>TRBV4-1|-|TRBJ2-5|-
TGCGCCAGCAGCCAAGAAGGGATGAGAGGGGAGACCCAGTACTTC
CASSQEGMRGETQYF
>TRBV5-1|-|TRBJ1-6|few
TGCGCCAGCAGCTTGGACTGGGAGTCACCCCTCCACTTT
CASSLDWESPLHF
>TRBV28|-|TRBJ1-2|-
TGTGCCAGCAGTTGGGGGAACTATGGCTACACCTTC
CASSWGNYGYTF
>TRBV20-1|TRBD1|TRBJ2-3|many
TGCAGTGCTAGAGGGGTACAGGGGGTTATGACAGATACGCAGTATTTT
CSARGVQGVMTDTQYF
>TRBV19|TRBD2|TRBJ2-1|-
TGTGCCAGTAGTATGGTACTAGCGGCCTACAATGAGCAGTTCTTC
CASSMVLAAYNEQFF
>TRBV2|TRBD1|TRBJ2-1|few
TGTGCCAGCACTGGACAGGCTTACAATGAGCAGTTCTTC
CASTGQAYNEQFF
>TRBV20-1|-|TRBJ2-3|-
TGCAGTGCTAGAAGGATCGCATACACAGATACGCAGTATTTT
CSARRIAYTDTQYF
>TRBV18|TRBD2|TRBJ2-1|few
TGTGCCAGCTCACCACGTAGCGGGGACTACAATGAGCAGTTCTTC
CASSPRSGDYNEQFF
>TRBV20-1|-|TRBJ2-7|few
TGCAGTGCTAGAGATCTTAATGCCAGCGCGGCCTACGAGCAGTACTTC
CSARDLNASAAYEQYF